This TCR beta chain came from a study of CD8 T cells in ankylosing spondylitis. Quantitative 5'-RACE with molecular barcodes was used to make the TCR beta libraries. TCRdb re-called the 5' RACE reads through MiXCR, storing one row per CDR3 protein. The table shows 50,000 to 60,000 distinct CDR3 sequences, with approximately 7% occurring only once. This clonotype was detected ten times or more. Antigen: not known. The CDR3 covers 19 residues. Germline CDR1 and CDR2: MNHEY and SVGAGI. V lost 3 bases to trimming and J lost 0 bases; unmatched junction nucleotides: 9. Study-level findings and limits: Disease-associated clones were CD8+ and fairly uncommon in peripheral blood. The authors reported significant enrichment of disease-linked clones in matched ankylosing spondylitis synovial fluid.

The gene calls are TRBV6-5 and TRBJ1-5, with 12 bases fitting TRBD1. The receptor's source is a female donor with ankylosing spondylitis or in good health (not recorded which). Material for sequencing was blood, either unsorted or a sorted T cell fraction (not recorded which). The CDR3 coding sequence is TGTGCCAGCAGTTATGGGGACAGGGGGCTCGCGTATAGCAATCAGCCCCAGCATTTT. As protein: CASSYGDRGLAYSNQPQHF.